Each of the 3 T cell receptor beta chains below was sequenced from the same sample in a study of vaccination effects on CD4 cells after COVID-19. Peptide-pool stimulation followed by sequencing identified expanded antigen-specific CD4+ clonotypes in the ViraFEST assay. Culturing for roughly 9 days preceded CD4+ T cell isolation. Subjects were given two BNT162b2 or mRNA-1273 vaccine doses. Some clones are missing from TCRdb's copy, which holds only in-frame ones; the method was immunoSEQ multiplex PCR. The repertoire includes fewer than 30,000 clones, 83% of them detected once, and around 1.4% sits in the top ten. The antigens these receptors bind are not known. Material: CD4+ T cells from PBMCs cultured with HCoV-NL63 spike peptides, obtained after COVID-19 vaccination. All receptors come from a human donor who received a COVID-19 vaccine. Some clones in this sample may be carry-over from other donors' samples.

This chain uses TRBV30 with TRBJ1-1; D is undetermined. The CDR3 consists of 12 residues. The germline CDR1 and CDR2 sequences are GTSNPN and SVGIG (reference sequence). With 4 bases removed from V and 4 bases from J, the gap between germline ends came to 10 bases. CDR3 DNA sequence: TGTGCCTGGACAAAGGGTGGCACTGAAGCTTTCTTT. Amino acid sequence: CAWTKGGTEAFF.

The chain combines TRBV5-1 with TRBJ1-4, with 7 nucleotides matching TRBD1. Trimming removed 3 bases from V and 2 bases from J; junction bases left unmatched: 1. The CDR3 is 14 amino acids. The germline CDR1 and CDR2 sequences are SGHRS and YFSETQ. The DNA of the CDR3 is TGCGCCAGCAGCTCGGACAGGACTAATGAAAAACTGTTTTTT. It is translated as CASSSDRTNEKLFF.

The V gene is TRBV2, the J gene TRBJ2-4; D perhaps matches TRBD2 (7 bases). The CDR3 is 15 amino acids. Germline CDR1 reads SNHLY; CDR2 reads FYNNEI. Trimming took off 8 bases at V and 3 bases at J, with 17 bases between the two ends. The CDR3 region has the DNA TGTGCCAGCCAGTGGGCGGGGGCCAGCAAAAACATTCAGTACTTC. It encodes CASQWAGASKNIQYF.